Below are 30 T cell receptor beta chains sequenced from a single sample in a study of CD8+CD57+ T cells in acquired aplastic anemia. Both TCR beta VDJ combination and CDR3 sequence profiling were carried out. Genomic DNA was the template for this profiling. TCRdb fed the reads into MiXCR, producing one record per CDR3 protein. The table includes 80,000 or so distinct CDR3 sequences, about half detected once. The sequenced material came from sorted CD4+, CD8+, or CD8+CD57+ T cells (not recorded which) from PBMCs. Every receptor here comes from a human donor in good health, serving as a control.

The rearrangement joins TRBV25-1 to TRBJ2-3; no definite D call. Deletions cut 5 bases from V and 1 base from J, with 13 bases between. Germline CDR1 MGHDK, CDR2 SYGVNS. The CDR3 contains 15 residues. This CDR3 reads CASSSLVLGTDTQYF. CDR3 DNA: TGTGCCAGCAGTTCCCTCGTCTTGGGCACAGATACGCAGTATTTT.

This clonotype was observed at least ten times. CDR3 sequence (DNA): TGTGCCAGCAGCCGTTCCCGGGACACCAACTATGGCTACACCTTC. This sequence encodes CASSRSRDTNYGYTF. The chain recombines TRBV4-2 with TRBJ1-2; tentative D call: TRBD1 (6 bases). The CDR3 has 15 residues. CDR1 is LGHNA, CDR2 YNFKEQ, per germline. V lost 4 bases and J lost 2, with 14 bases in between.

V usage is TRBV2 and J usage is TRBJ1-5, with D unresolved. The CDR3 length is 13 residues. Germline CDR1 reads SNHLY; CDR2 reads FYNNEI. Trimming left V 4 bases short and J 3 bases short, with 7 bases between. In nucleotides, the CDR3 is TGTGCCAGCAGTGGTCAGCTCAATCAGCCCCAGCATTTT. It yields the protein CASSGQLNQPQHF.

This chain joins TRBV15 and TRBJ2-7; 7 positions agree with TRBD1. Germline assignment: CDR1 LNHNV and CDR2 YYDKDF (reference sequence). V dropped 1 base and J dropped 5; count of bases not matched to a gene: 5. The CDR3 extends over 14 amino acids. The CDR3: CATSRVGGRDEQYF. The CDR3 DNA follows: TGTGCCACCAGCAGAGTAGGGGGCCGGGACGAGCAGTACTTC.

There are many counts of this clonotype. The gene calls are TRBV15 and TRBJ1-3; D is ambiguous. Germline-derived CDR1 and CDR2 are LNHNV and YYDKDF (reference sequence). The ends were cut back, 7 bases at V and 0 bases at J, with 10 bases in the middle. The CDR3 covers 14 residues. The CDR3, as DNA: TGTGCCACCACCCCTGGGAGCTCTGGAAACACCATATATTTT. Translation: CATTPGSSGNTIYF.

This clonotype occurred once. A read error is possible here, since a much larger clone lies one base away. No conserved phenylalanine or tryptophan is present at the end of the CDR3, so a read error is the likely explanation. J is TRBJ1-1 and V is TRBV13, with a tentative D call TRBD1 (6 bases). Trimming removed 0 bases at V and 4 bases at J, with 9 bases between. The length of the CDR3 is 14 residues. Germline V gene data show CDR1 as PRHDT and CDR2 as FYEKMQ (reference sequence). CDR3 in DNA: TGTGCCAGCAGCTTAGGCAAGGGGGTCACTGAAGCTTTCTCT. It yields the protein CASSLGKGVTEAFS.

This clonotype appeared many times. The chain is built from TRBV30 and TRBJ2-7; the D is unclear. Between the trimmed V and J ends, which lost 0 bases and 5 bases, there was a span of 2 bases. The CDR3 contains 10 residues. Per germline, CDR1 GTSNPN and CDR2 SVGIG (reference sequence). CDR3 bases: TGTGCCTGGAGTGTCAACGAGCAGTACTTC. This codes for CAWSVNEQYF.

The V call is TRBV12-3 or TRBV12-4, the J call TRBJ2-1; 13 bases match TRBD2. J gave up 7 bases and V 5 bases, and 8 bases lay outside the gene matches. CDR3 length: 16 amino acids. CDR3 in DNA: TGTGCCAGCAGTGGGGGCGGACTAGCGGGAGTGAATGAGCAGTTCTTC. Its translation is CASSGGGLAGVNEQFF.

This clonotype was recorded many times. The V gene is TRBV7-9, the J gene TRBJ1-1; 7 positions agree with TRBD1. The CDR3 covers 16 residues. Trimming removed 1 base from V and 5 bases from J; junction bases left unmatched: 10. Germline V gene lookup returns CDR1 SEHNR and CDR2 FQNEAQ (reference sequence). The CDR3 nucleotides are TGTGCCAGCAGCTTAGGGTTGTATGAGGACAGGACTGAAGCTTTCTTT. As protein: CASSLGLYEDRTEAFF.

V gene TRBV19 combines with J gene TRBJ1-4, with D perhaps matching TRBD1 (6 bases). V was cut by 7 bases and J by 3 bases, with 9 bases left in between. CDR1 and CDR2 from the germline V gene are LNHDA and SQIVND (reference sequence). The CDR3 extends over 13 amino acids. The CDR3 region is CASNTGPNEKLFF. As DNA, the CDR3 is TGTGCCAGTAACACAGGGCCTAATGAAAAACTGTTTTTT.

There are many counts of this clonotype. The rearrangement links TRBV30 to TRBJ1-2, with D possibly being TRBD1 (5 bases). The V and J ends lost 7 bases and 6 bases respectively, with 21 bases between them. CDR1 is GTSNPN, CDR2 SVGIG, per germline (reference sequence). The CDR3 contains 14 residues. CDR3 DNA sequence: TGTGCCTCCACGCCTATCGGGGGAGGGGATGGCTACACCTTC. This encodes CASTPIGGGDGYTF.

DNA for the CDR3: TGCAGTGCTGGGACCCAGGCCTACGAGCAGTACTTC. It specifies CSAGTQAYEQYF. The V call is TRBV20-1, the J call TRBJ2-7, with D perhaps matching TRBD1 or TRBD2 (5 bases each). Trimming removed 5 bases from V and 2 bases from J, with 10 bases in between. This CDR3 is 12 amino acids long. The germline V gene encodes CDR1 DFQATT and CDR2 SNEGSKA (reference sequence).

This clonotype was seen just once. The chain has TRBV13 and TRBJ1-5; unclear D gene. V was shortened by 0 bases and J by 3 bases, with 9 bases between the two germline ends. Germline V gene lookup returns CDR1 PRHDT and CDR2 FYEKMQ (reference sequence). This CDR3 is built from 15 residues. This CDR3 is CASSLGPGLNQPQHF. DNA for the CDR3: TGTGCCAGCAGCTTAGGTCCCGGACTCAATCAGCCCCAGCATTTT.

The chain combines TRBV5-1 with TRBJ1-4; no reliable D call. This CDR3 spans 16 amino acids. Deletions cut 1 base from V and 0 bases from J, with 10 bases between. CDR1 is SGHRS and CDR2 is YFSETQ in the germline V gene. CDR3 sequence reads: CASSLLPATTNEKLFF. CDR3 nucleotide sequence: TGCGCCAGCAGCTTGTTACCGGCTACAACTAATGAAAAACTGTTTTTT.

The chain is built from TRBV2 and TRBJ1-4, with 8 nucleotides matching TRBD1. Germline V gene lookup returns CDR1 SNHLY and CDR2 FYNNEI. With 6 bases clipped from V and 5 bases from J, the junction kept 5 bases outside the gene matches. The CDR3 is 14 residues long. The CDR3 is CASRGTGENEKLFF. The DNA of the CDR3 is TGTGCCAGCAGGGGGACAGGAGAAAATGAAAAACTGTTTTTT.

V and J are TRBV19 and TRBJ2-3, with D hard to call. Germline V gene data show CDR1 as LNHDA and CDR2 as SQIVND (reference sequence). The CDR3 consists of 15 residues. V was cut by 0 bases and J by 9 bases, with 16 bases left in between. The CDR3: CASSIDKVRFPTQYF. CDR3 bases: TGTGCCAGTAGTATAGACAAGGTGCGGTTTCCGACGCAGTATTTT. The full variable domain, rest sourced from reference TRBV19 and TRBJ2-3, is DGGITQSPKYLFRKEGQNVTLSCEQNLNHDAMYWYRQDPGQGLRLIYYSQIVNDFQKGDIAEGYSVSREKKESFPLTVTSAQKNPTAFYLCASSIDKVRFPTQYFGPGTRLTVL.

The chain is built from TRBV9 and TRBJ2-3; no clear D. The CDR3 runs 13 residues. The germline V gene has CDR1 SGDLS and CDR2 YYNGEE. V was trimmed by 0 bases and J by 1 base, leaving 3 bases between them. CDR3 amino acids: CASSVGRTDTQYF. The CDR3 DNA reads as TGTGCCAGCAGCGTAGGTCGCACAGATACGCAGTATTTT.

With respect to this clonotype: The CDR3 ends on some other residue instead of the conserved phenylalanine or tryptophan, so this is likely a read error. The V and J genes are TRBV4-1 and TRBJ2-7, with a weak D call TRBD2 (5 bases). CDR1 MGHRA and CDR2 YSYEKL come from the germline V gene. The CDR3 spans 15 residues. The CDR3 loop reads CASSQEVAGASEQYS. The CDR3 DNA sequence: TGTGCCAGCAGCCAAGAGGTCGCGGGCGCCTCCGAGCAGTACTCC.

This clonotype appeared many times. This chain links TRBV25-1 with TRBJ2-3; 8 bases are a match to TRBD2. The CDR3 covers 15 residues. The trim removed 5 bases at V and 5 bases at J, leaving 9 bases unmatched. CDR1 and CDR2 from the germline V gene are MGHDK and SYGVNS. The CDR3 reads CASSFPAGEEDTQYF. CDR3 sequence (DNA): TGTGCCAGCAGTTTCCCAGCGGGAGAAGAAGATACGCAGTATTTT.

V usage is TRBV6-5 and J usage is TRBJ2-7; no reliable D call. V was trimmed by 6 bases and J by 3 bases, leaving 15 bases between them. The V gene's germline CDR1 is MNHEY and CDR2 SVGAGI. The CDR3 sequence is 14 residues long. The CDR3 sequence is CASRKDRLDYEQYF. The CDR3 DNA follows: TGTGCCAGCAGAAAAGACCGCCTCGACTACGAGCAGTACTTC.

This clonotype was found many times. Here the CDR3 reads CASRWRQGKTEAFF. CDR3 DNA: TGTGCCAGCAGATGGAGACAGGGGAAGACTGAAGCTTTCTTT. This rearrangement joins TRBV11-2 to TRBJ1-1, with 8 bases matching TRBD1. V was clipped by 6 bases and J by 5 bases; unmatched bases: 8. In germline, CDR1 is SGHAT, CDR2 FQNNGV. CDR3 size: 14 residues.

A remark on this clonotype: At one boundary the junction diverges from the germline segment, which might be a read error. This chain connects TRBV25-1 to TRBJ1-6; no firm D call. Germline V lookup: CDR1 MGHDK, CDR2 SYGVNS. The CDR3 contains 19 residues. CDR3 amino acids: CTSSTDYRDPSSYNSPLHF. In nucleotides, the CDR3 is TGTACCAGCAGCACGGATTACAGAGACCCAAGCTCCTATAATTCACCCCTCCACTTT.

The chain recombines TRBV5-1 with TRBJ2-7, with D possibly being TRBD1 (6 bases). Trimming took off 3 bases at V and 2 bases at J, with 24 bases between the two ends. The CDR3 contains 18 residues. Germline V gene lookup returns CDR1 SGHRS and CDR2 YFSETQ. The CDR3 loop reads CASSYTDPGQGTAYEQYF. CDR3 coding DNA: TGCGCCAGCAGCTACACAGACCCAGGGCAGGGGACGGCCTACGAGCAGTACTTC.

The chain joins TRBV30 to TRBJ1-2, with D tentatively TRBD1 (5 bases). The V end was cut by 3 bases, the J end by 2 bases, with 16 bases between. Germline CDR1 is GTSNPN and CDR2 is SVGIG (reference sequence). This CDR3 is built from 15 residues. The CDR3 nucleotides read TGTGCCTGGAGCCGAACGGAGGGGAGGAACTATGGCTACACCTTC. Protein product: CAWSRTEGRNYGYTF.

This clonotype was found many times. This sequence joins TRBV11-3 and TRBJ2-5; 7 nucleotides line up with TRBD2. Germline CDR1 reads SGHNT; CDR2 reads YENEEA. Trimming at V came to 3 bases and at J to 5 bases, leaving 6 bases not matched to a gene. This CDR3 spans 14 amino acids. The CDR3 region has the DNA TGTGCCAGCAGCTTCTTGCGGGAGATGGAGACCCAGTACTTC. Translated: CASSFLREMETQYF.

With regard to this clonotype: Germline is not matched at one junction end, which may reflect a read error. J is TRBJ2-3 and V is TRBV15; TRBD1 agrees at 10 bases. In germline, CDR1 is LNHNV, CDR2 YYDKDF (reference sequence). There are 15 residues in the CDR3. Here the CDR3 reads CATSRDRGLGDTQYF. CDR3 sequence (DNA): TGCGCCACCAGCAGAGACAGGGGGCTTGGAGATACGCAGTATTTT.

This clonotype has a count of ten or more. The chain's CDR3 is CASIEDRGRGNTEAFF. The CDR3 bases are TGTGCCAGTATTGAGGACAGGGGGCGAGGGAACACTGAAGCTTTCTTT. This chain joins TRBV19 and TRBJ1-1; 11 bases align to TRBD1. CDR3 size: 16 residues. The trim removed 7 bases at V and 1 base at J, leaving 8 bases unmatched. Germline lookup yields CDR1 LNHDA and CDR2 SQIVND (reference sequence).

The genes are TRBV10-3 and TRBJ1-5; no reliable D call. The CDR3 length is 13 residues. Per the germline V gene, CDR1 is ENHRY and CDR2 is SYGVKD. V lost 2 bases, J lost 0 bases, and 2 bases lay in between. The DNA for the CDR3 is TGTGCCATCAGTGAGGGTAGCAATCAGCCCCAGCATTTT. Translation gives CAISEGSNQPQHF.

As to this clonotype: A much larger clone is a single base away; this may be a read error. The CDR3 region has the DNA TGTGCCAGCAGCGCGAGACTAGCGGGGGGACCGGGGAAAGATACGCAGTATTTT. It encodes CASSARLAGGPGKDTQYF. This chain joins TRBV9 and TRBJ2-3; 13 positions agree with TRBD2. The germline V gene has CDR1 SGDLS and CDR2 YYNGEE. The trim removed 3 bases at V and 5 bases at J, leaving 12 bases unmatched. This CDR3 has 18 amino acids.

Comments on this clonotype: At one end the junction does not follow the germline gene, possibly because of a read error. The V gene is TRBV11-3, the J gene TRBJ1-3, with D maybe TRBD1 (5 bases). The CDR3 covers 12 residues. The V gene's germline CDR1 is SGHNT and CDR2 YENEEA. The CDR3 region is CASRDGGNTMYF. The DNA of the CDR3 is TGTGCCAGCCGGGACGGAGGAAACACCATGTATTTT.